The 28 T cell receptor beta chains listed next were all sequenced from one sample in a study of cytomegalovirus exposure and HLA in healthy donors. Sequencing used immunoSEQ multiplex PCR; TCRdb keeps in-frame clones, though not all of them. The table has some 200,000 clones, about 90% seen once. Sample: PBMCs. Receptor source: a woman aged 18-30 years in good health and CMV-seronegative.

The J gene is TRBJ2-3, the V gene TRBV15; the match to TRBD2 covers 7 bases. Germline CDR1 reads LNHNV; CDR2 reads YYDKDF (reference sequence). There are 17 residues in the CDR3. V lost 0 bases to trimming and J lost 0 bases; unmatched junction nucleotides: 6. The CDR3 is CATSRDNRGGSTDTQYF. Here the CDR3 DNA reads TGTGCCACCAGCAGAGATAATCGGGGAGGGAGCACAGATACGCAGTATTTT.

This clone was observed a few times. Other DNA sequences from this sample encode an identical CDR3 as well. CDR3 sequence reads: CASSFPGLGNEQYF. The CDR3 bases are TGTGCCAGCAGCTTCCCAGGGCTTGGGAACGAGCAGTACTTC. The chain uses TRBV5-6 and TRBJ2-7; the D gene is possibly TRBD1 (5 bases). The CDR3 has 14 residues. The V and J ends lost 2 bases and 5 bases respectively, with 14 bases between them. Germline loops: CDR1 SGHDT, CDR2 YYEEEE.

The count of this clone is one. The gene calls are TRBV2 and TRBJ1-1, with 7 bases matching TRBD1. Trimming removed 3 bases from V and 7 bases from J; junction bases left unmatched: 11. The germline V gene encodes CDR1 SNHLY and CDR2 FYNNEI. The CDR3 extends over 15 amino acids. CDR3 sequence reads: CASSDGQVGRDEAFF. The CDR3 DNA follows: TGTGCCAGCAGTGATGGACAGGTCGGAAGGGATGAAGCTTTCTTT.

As DNA, the CDR3 is TGTGCCAGCACCCCAAGGGGTGACACTGAAGCTTTCTTT. It codes for CASTPRGDTEAFF. The chain carries TRBV6-6 and TRBJ1-1; weak D call: TRBD1 (5 bases). Germline V gene data show CDR1 as MNHNY and CDR2 as SVGAGI (reference sequence). The CDR3 loop spans 13 amino acids. V dropped 7 bases and J dropped 3 bases, with 12 bases sitting between them.

The J gene is TRBJ2-1, the V gene TRBV15; 11 bases fit TRBD2. J lost 4 bases, V lost 3 bases, and 5 bases had no gene match. From germline, CDR1 is LNHNV and CDR2 YYDKDF (reference sequence). This CDR3 is 16 amino acids long. The CDR3 DNA follows: TGTGCCACCAGCAGCCCAGGGACTAGCGGTTACAATGAGCAGTTCTTC. This sequence encodes CATSSPGTSGYNEQFF.

The chain uses TRBV5-1 and TRBJ2-7; possible D gene TRBD2, 5 bases. Trimming pared 2 bases from V and 2 bases from J, leaving 8 bases between. This CDR3 region has 13 residues. In germline, CDR1 is SGHRS, CDR2 YFSETQ. This CDR3 reads CASSLAATYEQYF. Written as DNA, the CDR3 is TGCGCCAGCAGCTTAGCGGCCACCTACGAGCAGTACTTC.

This chain links TRBV19 with TRBJ2-1, with 8 bases matching TRBD1. V dropped 4 bases and J dropped 0; count of bases not matched to a gene: 11. The germline gives CDR1 LNHDA, CDR2 SQIVND (reference sequence). The CDR3 totals 18 residues. In nucleotides, the CDR3 is TGTGCCAGTAGTACCAACAGGGGGGACGGGCCCTCCTACAATGAGCAGTTCTTC. The encoded protein is CASSTNRGDGPSYNEQFF.

This clone has only one observation. V gene TRBV27 combines with J gene TRBJ2-7; possibly TRBD2 for D (6 bases). This CDR3 is built from 14 residues. Trimming cost V 2 bases and J 4 bases, with 12 bases left between them. Per germline, CDR1 MNHEY and CDR2 SMNVEV (reference sequence). This chain's CDR3 is CASSLVAGTYEQYF. The DNA of the CDR3 is TGTGCCAGCAGTTTAGTCGCGGGGACGTACGAGCAGTACTTC.

The rearrangement joins TRBV27 to TRBJ2-1; 11 bases match TRBD1. CDR1 is MNHEY and CDR2 is SMNVEV in the germline V gene (reference sequence). CDR3 length equals 14 residues. Trimming at V came to 6 bases and at J to 8 bases, leaving 6 bases not matched to a gene. CDR3 in amino acids: CASRKGTGGHEQFF. CDR3 nucleotides: TGTGCCAGCAGGAAAGGGACAGGGGGTCATGAGCAGTTCTTC.

The V and J genes are TRBV5-1 and TRBJ2-2; 14 nucleotides match TRBD2. The CDR3 runs to 18 residues. Germline V gives CDR1 SGHRS, CDR2 YFSETQ. The V gene end was trimmed by 3 bases and the J gene end by 6 bases; junction bases not matched to a gene: 10. Here the CDR3 DNA reads TGCGCCAGCAGCTCGACTAGCGGGAGGGCTTGTTGCGCCGGGGAGCTGTTTTTT. Encoded protein: CASSSTSGRACCAGELFF.

J is TRBJ1-5 and V is TRBV7-9; TRBD1 is a possible D gene (6 bases). From germline, CDR1 is SEHNR and CDR2 FQNEAQ (reference sequence). The V end was cut by 5 bases, the J end by 7 bases, with 15 bases between. This CDR3 comprises 14 residues. In DNA, the CDR3 is TGTGCCAGCAGCATCACAGGGTATAACCAGCCCCAGCATTTT. Protein sequence: CASSITGYNQPQHF.

The chain employs TRBV29-1 and TRBJ1-4; 7 bases are shared with TRBD1. The CDR3 covers 12 residues. Germline assignment: CDR1 SQVTM and CDR2 ANQGSEA. The ends lost 6 bases at V and 8 bases at J; junction bases unmatched: 6. In nucleotides, the CDR3 is TGCAGCGTAAAACCAGGGGGAGAAAAACTGTTTTTT. This encodes CSVKPGGEKLFF. The entire variable domain, with the rest obtained from reference TRBV29-1 and TRBJ1-4, is as follows: SAVISQKPSRDICQRGTSLTIQCQVDSQVTMMFWYRQQPGQSLTLIATANQGSEATYESGFVIDKFPISRPNLTFSTLTVSNMSPEDSSIYLCSVKPGGEKLFFGSGTQLSVL.

This chain links TRBV5-1 with TRBJ1-2, with D perhaps matching TRBD1 (5 bases). The CDR3 is 14 residues long. V was shortened by 4 bases and J by 2 bases, with 12 bases between the two germline ends. The V gene's germline CDR1 is SGHRS and CDR2 YFSETQ. This CDR3 is CASSPTGGNYGYTF. The CDR3 DNA sequence: TGCGCCAGCAGCCCTACTGGGGGGAACTATGGCTACACCTTC.

The chain has TRBV9 and TRBJ2-7, with a tentative D call TRBD2 (6 bases). V gave up 3 bases and J gave up 0 bases, with 16 bases separating them. Germline CDR1 SGDLS, CDR2 YYNGEE. This CDR3 has 16 amino acids. In DNA form, the CDR3 reads TGTGCCAGCAGCGCCGACCCAACGGGAGTCTCCTACGAGCAGTACTTC. Translated: CASSADPTGVSYEQYF.

Remarks on this clone: This sample also contains other DNA sequences that code for the same CDR3. V is TRBV18 and J is TRBJ1-1; D possibly corresponds to TRBD1 (5 bases). Germline CDR1 KGHSH, CDR2 LQKENI. Trimming took off 2 bases at V and 0 bases at J, with 7 bases between the two ends. The CDR3 has 14 residues. CDR3 nucleotides: TGTGCCAGCTCACCAACAGGTCTGAACACTGAAGCTTTCTTT. This encodes CASSPTGLNTEAFF.

As concerns this clone: The junction differs from germline at one of its ends, possibly a read error. This chain links TRBV19 with TRBJ1-1; no firm D call. CDR1 and CDR2 from the germline V gene are LNHDA and SQIVND (reference sequence). The CDR3 is 9 amino acids. CDR3: CASQGEGLF. The CDR3 coding sequence is TGTGCCAGTCAAGGTGAGGGCCTCTTT. Filled out from reference TRBV19 and TRBJ1-1, the complete variable domain reads DGGITQSPKYLFRKEGQNVTLSCEQNLNHDAMYWYRQDPGQGLRLIYYSQIVNDFQKGDIAEGYSVSREKKESFPLTVTSAQKNPTAFYLCASQGEGLFGQGTRLTVV.

V gene TRBV6-5 combines with J gene TRBJ2-7, with TRBD2 matching over 10 bases. Unmatched junction bases numbered 7, after V lost 6 bases and J lost 2 bases. This CDR3 contains 15 residues. Germline V gene lookup returns CDR1 MNHEY and CDR2 SVGAGI. CDR3 loop: CASRSWTSGTYEQYF. DNA of the CDR3: TGTGCCAGCAGATCTTGGACTAGCGGAACCTACGAGCAGTACTTC.

The chain combines TRBV19 with TRBJ1-2; maybe TRBD1 (5 bases). V gave up 0 bases and J gave up 8 bases, with 13 bases separating them. Germline V CDR1 and CDR2: LNHDA, SQIVND (reference sequence). The CDR3 has 14 amino acids. This CDR3 is CASSIDREGFGYTF. DNA of the CDR3: TGTGCCAGTAGTATAGACAGGGAGGGGTTCGGCTACACCTTC.

This sequence joins TRBV5-1 and TRBJ2-1; D is possibly TRBD2 (8 bases). Germline loops: CDR1 SGHRS, CDR2 YFSETQ. There are 16 residues in the CDR3. V gave up 0 bases and J gave up 6 bases, with 16 bases separating them. In DNA form, the CDR3 reads TGCGCCAGCAGCTTGGCCAAGGGGGCGGGAGGCAATGAGCAGTTCTTC. Encoded protein: CASSLAKGAGGNEQFF.

The chain couples TRBV2 to TRBJ2-2; the D is unclear. This CDR3 spans 13 amino acids. Germline CDR1 is SNHLY and CDR2 is FYNNEI. V lost 3 bases to trimming and J lost 4 bases, with 6 bases between them. The CDR3 reads CASSDTVTGELFF. CDR3 DNA: TGTGCCAGCAGTGACACAGTCACCGGGGAGCTGTTTTTT.

CDR3 sequence reads: CASSLGEVDEQYF. The DNA of the CDR3 is TGTGCCAGCAGCTTGGGGGAGGTCGACGAGCAGTACTTC. This rearrangement joins TRBV5-4 to TRBJ2-7, with D possibly TRBD2 on 6 matching bases. The V end lost 0 bases, the J end lost 5 bases, and 9 bases lay between the germline ends. There are 13 residues in the CDR3. CDR1 and CDR2 from the germline V gene are SGHNT and YYREEE (reference sequence). Full variable domain (outside the CDR3, taken from reference TRBV5-4 and TRBJ2-7): ETGVTQSPTHLIKTRGQQVTLRCSSQSGHNTVSWYQQALGQGPQFIFQYYREEENGRGNFPPRFSGLQFPNYSSELNVNALELDDSALYLCASSLGEVDEQYFGPGTRLTVT.

The J gene is TRBJ2-2, the V gene TRBV6-1; 7 positions match TRBD2. This CDR3 is built from 14 residues. Germline values: CDR1 MNHNS, CDR2 SASEGT. V was clipped by 3 bases and J by 5 bases; unmatched bases: 3. The CDR3 protein is CASSERELTGELFF. The CDR3 DNA sequence: TGTGCCAGCAGTGAGCGGGAGCTTACCGGGGAGCTGTTTTTT.

The rearrangement links TRBV27 to TRBJ1-5; no definite D call. V was cut by 8 bases and J by 2 bases, with 19 bases left in between. In germline, CDR1 is MNHEY, CDR2 SMNVEV (reference sequence). The CDR3 is made up of 16 amino acids. CDR3 amino acids: CASSSKLVNGNQPQHF. CDR3 DNA sequence: TGTGCCAGCTCTAGCAAGTTAGTGAACGGCAATCAGCCCCAGCATTTT.

The chain couples TRBV7-9 to TRBJ1-5; 7 nucleotides line up with TRBD1. Trimming at V came to 5 bases and at J to 3 bases, leaving 4 bases not matched to a gene. Germline-derived CDR1 and CDR2 are SEHNR and FQNEAQ (reference sequence). The CDR3 length is 14 residues. As DNA, the CDR3 is TGTGCCAGCAGCCCGACAGGGTACAATCAGCCCCAGCATTTT. Its protein product is CASSPTGYNQPQHF.

The CDR3 nucleotides are TGTGCCTGCTCGCGGTCGGGGAAGGCTGAAGCTTTCTTT. It codes for CACSRSGKAEAFF. The chain carries TRBV30 and TRBJ1-1; D not certain. Germline loops: CDR1 GTSNPN, CDR2 SVGIG (reference sequence). V lost 6 bases, J lost 6 bases, and 17 bases lay in between. CDR3 length: 13 amino acids.

The genes are TRBV15 and TRBJ2-1; TRBD2 matches at 7 bases. Germline CDR1 and CDR2: LNHNV and YYDKDF (reference sequence). Trimming at V came to 0 bases and at J to 5 bases, leaving 16 bases not matched to a gene. There are 19 residues in the CDR3. The CDR3 reads CATSRDGVAGTLLNNEQFF. DNA for the CDR3: TGTGCCACCAGCAGAGATGGAGTAGCGGGTACTCTACTAAACAATGAGCAGTTCTTC.

This rearrangement joins TRBV27 to TRBJ2-7; D might be TRBD2 (5 bases). Germline-derived CDR1 and CDR2 are MNHEY and SMNVEV (reference sequence). The CDR3 is 16 amino acids. V gave up 3 bases and J gave up 2 bases, with 17 bases separating them. The CDR3 region is CASSLWETAEAYEQYF. CDR3 DNA sequence: TGTGCCAGCAGTTTGTGGGAGACGGCCGAGGCCTACGAGCAGTACTTC.

The chain has TRBV19 and TRBJ1-2; D is uncertain. Trimming took 9 bases from V and 8 from J, leaving 19 bases between them. The germline gives CDR1 LNHDA, CDR2 SQIVND (reference sequence). The CDR3 consists of 13 residues. As DNA, the CDR3 is TGTGCCAGCCGGGCCTTCGGACGAGGGGGCTACACCTTC. Its protein is CASRAFGRGGYTF.